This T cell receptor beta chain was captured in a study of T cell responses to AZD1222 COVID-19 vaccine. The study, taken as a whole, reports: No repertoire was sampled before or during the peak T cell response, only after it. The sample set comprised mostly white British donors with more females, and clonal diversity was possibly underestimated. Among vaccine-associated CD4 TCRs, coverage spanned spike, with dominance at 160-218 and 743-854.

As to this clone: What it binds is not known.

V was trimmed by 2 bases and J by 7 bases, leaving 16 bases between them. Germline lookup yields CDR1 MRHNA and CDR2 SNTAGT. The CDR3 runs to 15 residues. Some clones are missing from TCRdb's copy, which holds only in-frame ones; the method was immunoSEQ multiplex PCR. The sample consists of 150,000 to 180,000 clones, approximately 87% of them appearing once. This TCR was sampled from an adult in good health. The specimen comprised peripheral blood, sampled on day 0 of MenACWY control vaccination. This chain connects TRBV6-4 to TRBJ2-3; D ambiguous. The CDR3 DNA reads TGTGCCAGCAGTGACAAGGGTGGAACCGGATATACGCAGTATTTT. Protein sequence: CASSDKGGTGYTQYF.